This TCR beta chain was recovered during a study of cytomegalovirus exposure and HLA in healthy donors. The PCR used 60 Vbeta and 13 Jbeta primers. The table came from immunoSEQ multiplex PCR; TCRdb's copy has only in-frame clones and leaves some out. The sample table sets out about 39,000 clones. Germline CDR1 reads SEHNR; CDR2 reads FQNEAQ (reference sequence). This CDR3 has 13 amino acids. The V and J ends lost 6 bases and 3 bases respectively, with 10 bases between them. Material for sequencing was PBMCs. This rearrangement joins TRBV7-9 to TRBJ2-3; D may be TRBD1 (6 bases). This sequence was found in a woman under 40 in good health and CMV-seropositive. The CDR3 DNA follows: TGTGCCAGCAGACTAACAGGGACAGATACGCAGTATTTT. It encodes CASRLTGTDTQYF. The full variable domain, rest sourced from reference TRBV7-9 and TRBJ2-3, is DTGVSQNPRHKITKRGQNVTFRCDPISEHNRLYWYRQTLGQGPEFLTYFQNEAQLEKSRLLSDRFSAERPKGSFSTLEIQRTEQGDSAMYLCASRLTGTDTQYFGPGTRLTVL.